The rows below give T cell receptor beta chains drawn from one sample of a study of siplizumab effects on memory and regulatory T cells. Sequenced by immunoSEQ multiplex PCR; TCRdb stores in-frame clones only, minus some. The repertoire holds tens of thousands of clones, with about 87% as singletons. Sequenced: Tregs sorted from blood. The receptors derive from a human donor in good health. Each CDR3 is given with its conserved first and last residue. D genes are given only for firm matches. The size entry is marked missing in some rows and otherwise reads once, few, many or a size class.

j_gene | abundance | v_gene | d_gene | CDR3aa | CDR3nt
TRBJ1-4 | few | TRBV5-1 | . | CASTPSGATNEKLFF | TGCGCCAGCACACCTTCAGGGGCGACTAATGAAAAACTGTTTTTT
TRBJ2-3 | . | TRBV6-4 | TRBD2 | CASSDSTSGRTDTQYF | TGTGCCAGCAGTGACTCGACTAGCGGGAGGACAGATACGCAGTATTTT
TRBJ2-7 | . | TRBV27 | TRBD2 | CASSFSGTSGRVGEQYF | TGTGCCAGCAGTTTCTCCGGGACTAGCGGGAGGGTAGGCGAGCAGTACTTC
TRBJ2-1 | . | TRBV2 | . | CASRPPYNEQFF | TGTGCCAGCAGACCCCCATACAATGAGCAGTTCTTC
TRBJ2-3 | . | TRBV7-2 | TRBD1 | CASSWTGSISDTQYF | TGTGCCAGCAGCTGGACAGGGTCGATTAGCGATACGCAGTATTTT
TRBJ1-2 | . | TRBV19 | . | CASSSRVTPWNYGYTF | TGTGCCAGTAGTAGCAGGGTTACGCCGTGGAACTATGGCTACACCTTC
TRBJ2-7 | . | TRBV12-5 | . | CASGYTGSSYEQYF | TGTGCTAGTGGTTACACAGGGAGTTCCTACGAGCAGTACTTC
TRBJ2-1 | . | TRBV9 | TRBD2 | CASSVTGRSSYNEQFF | TGTGCCAGCAGCGTTACCGGGAGGAGCTCCTACAATGAGCAGTTCTTC
TRBJ2-7 | . | TRBV19 | . | CASSKTRTTYEQYF | TGTGCCAGTAGTAAGACACGAACCACCTACGAGCAGTACTTC
TRBJ2-1 | once | TRBV5-1 | TRBD2 | CASSPGLASYNEQFF | TGCGCCAGCAGCCCGGGACTAGCTTCCTACAATGAGCAGTTCTTC
TRBJ2-3 | . | TRBV7-9 | TRBD2 | CAGTSSDTQYF | TGTGCCGGGACTAGCTCAGATACGCAGTATTTT
TRBJ2-7 | . | TRBV27 | . | CASSFLDTIYEQYF | TGTGCCAGCAGTTTCTTGGACACTATCTACGAGCAGTACTTC
TRBJ1-2 | . | TRBV6-5 | TRBD1 | CASSSQGGRDYGYTF | TGTGCCAGCAGTTCGCAGGGGGGCCGGGACTATGGCTACACCTTC
TRBJ1-6 | . | TRBV30 | . | CAWRGDTENSPLHF | TGTGCCTGGAGAGGGGACACTGAAAATTCACCCCTCCACTTT
TRBJ1-1 | . | TRBV7-8 | . | CASSLWSAGKGTEAFF | TGTGCCAGCAGCTTGTGGTCGGCAGGGAAGGGCACTGAAGCTTTCTTT
TRBJ2-7 | . | TRBV5-1 | TRBD1 | CASSVPGGPYEQYF | TGCGCCAGCAGCGTCCCAGGGGGTCCCTACGAGCAGTACTTC
TRBJ2-7 | . | TRBV6-1 | . | CASKLGHEQYF | TGTGCCAGCAAGTTGGGCCACGAGCAGTACTTC
TRBJ2-7 | . | TRBV13 | . | CASSVFVTPHLPVYEQYF | TGTGCCAGCAGCGTATTTGTCACGCCCCACCTCCCCGTCTACGAGCAGTACTTC
TRBJ1-2 | few | TRBV6-5 | TRBD1 | CASSRTGDYGYTF | TGTGCCAGCAGTCGGACAGGAGACTATGGCTACACCTTC
TRBJ2-2 | . | TRBV27 | TRBD2 | CATGTSSTRTGELFF | TGTGCCACCGGGACTAGCTCCACTAGGACCGGGGAGCTGTTTTTT
TRBJ2-5 | . | TRBV6-4 | . | CASSETLLTGTQYF | TGTGCCAGCAGTGAAACTCTTCTGACGGGGACCCAGTACTTC
TRBJ2-3 | . | TRBV5-1 | . | CASSFVTDTQYF | TGCGCCAGCAGCTTCGTCACAGATACGCAGTATTTT
TRBJ2-6 | . | TRBV7-6 | TRBD1 | CASSSRQGAKFAGANVLTF | TGTGCCAGCAGCTCCAGACAGGGGGCAAAATTTGCTGGGGCCAACGTCCTGACTTTC
TRBJ2-2 | . | TRBV4-1 | TRBD2 | CASSQRDGSGSKNTGELFF | TGCGCCAGCAGCCAAAGGGATGGTAGCGGGAGTAAGAACACCGGGGAGCTGTTTTTT
TRBJ2-5 | . | TRBV5-1 | . | CASSATVETQYF | TGCGCCAGCAGCGCGACGGTCGAGACCCAGTACTTC
TRBJ1-5 | few | TRBV6-1 | . | CASMARGNQPQHF | TGTGCCAGTATGGCCCGGGGCAATCAGCCCCAGCATTTT
TRBJ2-7 | few | TRBV7-9 | TRBD2 | CASTYVSSGRYEQYF | TGTGCCAGCACCTATGTGTCCAGCGGGAGGTACGAGCAGTACTTC
TRBJ2-1 | . | TRBV19 | TRBD2 | CASLGTRWDEQFF | TGTGCCAGCCTCGGGACTAGATGGGATGAGCAGTTCTTC
TRBJ2-7 | . | TRBV28 | . | CASRERFTSYEQYF | TGTGCCAGCAGAGAGCGTTTCACCTCCTACGAGCAGTACTTC
TRBJ1-1 | . | TRBV15 | TRBD1 | CATSRDLRQGMTEAFF | TGTGCCACCAGCAGAGATCTGAGACAGGGGATGACTGAAGCTTTCTTT
TRBJ1-1 | . | TRBV7-8 | TRBD1 | CASSLRAGGTEAFF | TGTGCCAGCAGCTTGAGGGCAGGGGGCACTGAAGCTTTCTTT